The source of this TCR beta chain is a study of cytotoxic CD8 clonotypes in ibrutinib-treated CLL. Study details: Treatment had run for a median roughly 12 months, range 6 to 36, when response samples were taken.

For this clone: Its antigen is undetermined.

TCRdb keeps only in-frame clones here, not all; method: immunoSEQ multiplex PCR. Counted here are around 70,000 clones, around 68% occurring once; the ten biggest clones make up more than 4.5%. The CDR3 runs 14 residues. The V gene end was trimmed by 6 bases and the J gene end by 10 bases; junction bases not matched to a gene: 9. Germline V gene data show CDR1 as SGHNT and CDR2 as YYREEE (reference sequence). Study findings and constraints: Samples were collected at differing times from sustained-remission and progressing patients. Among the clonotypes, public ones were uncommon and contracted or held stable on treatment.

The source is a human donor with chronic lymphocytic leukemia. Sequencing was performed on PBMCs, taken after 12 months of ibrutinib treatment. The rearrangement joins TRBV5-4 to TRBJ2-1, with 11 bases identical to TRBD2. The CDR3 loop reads CASNSGGAPGEQFF. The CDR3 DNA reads TGTGCCAGCAATAGCGGGGGGGCCCCAGGGGAGCAGTTCTTC.